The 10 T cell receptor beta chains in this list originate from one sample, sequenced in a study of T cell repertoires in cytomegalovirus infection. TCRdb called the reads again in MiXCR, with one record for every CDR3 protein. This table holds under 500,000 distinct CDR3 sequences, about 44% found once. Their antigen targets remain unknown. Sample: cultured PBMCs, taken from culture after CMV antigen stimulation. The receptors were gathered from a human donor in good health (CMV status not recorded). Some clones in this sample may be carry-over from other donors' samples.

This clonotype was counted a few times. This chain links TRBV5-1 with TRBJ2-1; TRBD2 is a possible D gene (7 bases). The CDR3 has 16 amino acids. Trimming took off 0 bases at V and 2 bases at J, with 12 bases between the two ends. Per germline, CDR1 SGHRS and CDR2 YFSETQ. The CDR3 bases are TGCGCCAGCAGCTTGGAGGGGGGGAGGGCCTACAATGAGCAGTTCTTC. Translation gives CASSLEGGRAYNEQFF. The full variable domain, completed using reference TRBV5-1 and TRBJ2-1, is KAGVTQTPRYLIKTRGQQVTLSCSPISGHRSVSWYQQTPGQGLQFLFEYFSETQRNKGNFPGRFSGRQFSNSRSEMNVSTLELGDSALYLCASSLEGGRAYNEQFFGPGTRLTVL.

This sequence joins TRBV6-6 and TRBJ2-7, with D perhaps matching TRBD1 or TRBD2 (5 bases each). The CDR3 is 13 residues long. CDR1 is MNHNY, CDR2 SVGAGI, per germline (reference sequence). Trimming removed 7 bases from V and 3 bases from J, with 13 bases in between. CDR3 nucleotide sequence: TGTGCCAGCAAAAGGGACGAGGGCTACGAGCAGTACTTC. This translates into CASKRDEGYEQYF.

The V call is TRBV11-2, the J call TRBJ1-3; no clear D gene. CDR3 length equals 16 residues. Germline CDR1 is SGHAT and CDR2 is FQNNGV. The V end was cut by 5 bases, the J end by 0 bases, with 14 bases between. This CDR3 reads CASSPLGSSSGNTIYF. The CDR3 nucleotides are TGTGCCAGCAGCCCCCTGGGCTCGAGCTCTGGAAACACCATATATTTT.

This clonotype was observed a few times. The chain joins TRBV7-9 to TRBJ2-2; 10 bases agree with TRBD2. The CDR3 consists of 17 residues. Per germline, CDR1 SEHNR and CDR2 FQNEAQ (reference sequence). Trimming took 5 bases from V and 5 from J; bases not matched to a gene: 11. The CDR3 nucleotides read TGTGCCAGCAGCCAATCTAGCGGGGGCGTGCGGACCGGGGAGCTGTTTTTT. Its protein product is CASSQSSGGVRTGELFF.

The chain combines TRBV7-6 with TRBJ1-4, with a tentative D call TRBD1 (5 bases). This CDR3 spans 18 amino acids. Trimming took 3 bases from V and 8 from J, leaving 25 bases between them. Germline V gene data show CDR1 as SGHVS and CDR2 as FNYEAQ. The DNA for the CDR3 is TGTGCCAGCAGCTTTCTAGCGGTGTTGGGGCAGGGAAGGGAAAAACTGTTTTTT. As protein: CASSFLAVLGQGREKLFF.

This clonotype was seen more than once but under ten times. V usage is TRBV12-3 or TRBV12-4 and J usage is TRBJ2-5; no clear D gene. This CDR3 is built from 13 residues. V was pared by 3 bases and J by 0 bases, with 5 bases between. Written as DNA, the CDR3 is TGTGCCAGCAGTTTGGACCACCAAGAGACCCAGTACTTC. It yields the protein CASSLDHQETQYF.

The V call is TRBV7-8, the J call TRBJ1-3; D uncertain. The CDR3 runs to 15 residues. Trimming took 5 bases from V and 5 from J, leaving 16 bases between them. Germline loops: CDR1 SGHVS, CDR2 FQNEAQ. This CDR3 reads CASSLGRVRRNTIYF. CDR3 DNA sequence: TGTGCCAGCAGCCTCGGGCGTGTTCGGAGAAACACCATATATTTT.

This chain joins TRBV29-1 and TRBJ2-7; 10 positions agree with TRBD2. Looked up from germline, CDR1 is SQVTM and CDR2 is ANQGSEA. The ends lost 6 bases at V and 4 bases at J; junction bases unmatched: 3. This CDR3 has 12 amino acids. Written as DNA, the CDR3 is TGCAGCGTAGGACTAGCGGAGTACGAGCAGTACTTC. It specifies CSVGLAEYEQYF.

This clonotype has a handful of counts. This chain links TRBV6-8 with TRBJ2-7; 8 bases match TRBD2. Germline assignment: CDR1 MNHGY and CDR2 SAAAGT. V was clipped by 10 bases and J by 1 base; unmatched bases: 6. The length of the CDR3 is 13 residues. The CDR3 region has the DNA TGTGCCACTCAGCGGGAGAGGTCCTACGAGCAGTACTTC. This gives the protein CATQRERSYEQYF.

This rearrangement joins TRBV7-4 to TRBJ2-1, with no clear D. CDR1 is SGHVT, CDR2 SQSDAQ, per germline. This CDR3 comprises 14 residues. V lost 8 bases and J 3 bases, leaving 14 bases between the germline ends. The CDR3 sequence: CASPNLGGYNEQFF. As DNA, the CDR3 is TGTGCCAGCCCCAATTTGGGCGGCTACAATGAGCAGTTCTTC. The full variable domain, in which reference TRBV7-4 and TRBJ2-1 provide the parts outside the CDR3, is GAGVSQSPRYKVAKRGRDVALRCDSISGHVTLYWYRQTLGQGSEVLTYSQSDAQRDKSGRPSGRFSAERPERSVSTLKIQRTEQGDSAVYLCASPNLGGYNEQFFGPGTRLTVL.